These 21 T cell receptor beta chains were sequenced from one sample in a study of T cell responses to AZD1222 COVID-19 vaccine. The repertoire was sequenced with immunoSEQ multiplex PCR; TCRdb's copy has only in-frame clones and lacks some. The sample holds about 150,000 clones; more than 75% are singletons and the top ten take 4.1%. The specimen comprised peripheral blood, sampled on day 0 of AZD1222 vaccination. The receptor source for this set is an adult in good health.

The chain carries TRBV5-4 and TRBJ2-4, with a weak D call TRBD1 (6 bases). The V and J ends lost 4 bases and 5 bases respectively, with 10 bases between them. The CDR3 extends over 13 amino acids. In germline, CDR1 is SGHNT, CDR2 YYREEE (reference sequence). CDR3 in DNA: TGTGCCAGCAGCGTGGGGGCCCAAAACATTCAGTACTTC. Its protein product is CASSVGAQNIQYF.

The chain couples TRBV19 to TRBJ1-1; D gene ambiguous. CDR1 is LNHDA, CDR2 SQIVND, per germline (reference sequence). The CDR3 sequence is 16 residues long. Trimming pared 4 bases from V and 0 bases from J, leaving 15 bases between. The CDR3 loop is CASSTYSTMLNTEAFF. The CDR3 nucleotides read TGTGCCAGTAGTACGTACAGTACTATGCTGAACACTGAAGCTTTCTTT.

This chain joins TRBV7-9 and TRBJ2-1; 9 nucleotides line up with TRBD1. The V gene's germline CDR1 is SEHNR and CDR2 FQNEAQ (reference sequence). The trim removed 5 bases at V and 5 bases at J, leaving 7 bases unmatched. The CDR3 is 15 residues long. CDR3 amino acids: CASSHPYRGHNEQFF. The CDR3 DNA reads TGTGCCAGCAGCCACCCCTACAGGGGGCACAATGAGCAGTTCTTC.

CDR3: CASRTGASQHF. The CDR3 nucleotides read TGTGCCAGCAGAACAGGGGCTTCCCAGCATTTT. The rearrangement joins TRBV2 to TRBJ1-5, with TRBD1 identical over 7 bases. Germline CDR1 SNHLY, CDR2 FYNNEI. The CDR3 runs 11 residues. V shed 6 bases, J shed 11 bases, and the junction held 4 bases outside the gene matches.

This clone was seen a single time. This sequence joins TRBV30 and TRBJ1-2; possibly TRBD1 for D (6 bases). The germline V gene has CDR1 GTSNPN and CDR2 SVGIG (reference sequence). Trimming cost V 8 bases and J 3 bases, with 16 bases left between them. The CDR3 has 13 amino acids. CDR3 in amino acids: CAGTSQGHYGYTF. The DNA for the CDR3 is TGTGCCGGAACCTCACAGGGACACTATGGCTACACCTTC.

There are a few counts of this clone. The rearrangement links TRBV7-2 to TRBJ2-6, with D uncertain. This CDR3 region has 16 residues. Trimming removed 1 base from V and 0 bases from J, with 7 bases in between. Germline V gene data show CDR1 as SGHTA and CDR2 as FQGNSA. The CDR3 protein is CASSLGKASGANVLTF. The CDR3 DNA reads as TGTGCCAGCAGCTTAGGCAAAGCCTCTGGGGCCAACGTCCTGACTTTC.

The CDR3 region has the DNA TGTGCCAGCAGCCACGGAGACATCGTTGAAGCTTTCTTT. Translated, it gives CASSHGDIVEAFF. The chain links TRBV3-1 (or the pseudogene TRBV3-2) to TRBJ1-1; D uncertain. Germline V gene sequence: CDR1 LGHDT, CDR2 YNNKEL (reference sequence). The CDR3 is made up of 13 amino acids. Trimming stripped 3 bases from V and 7 bases from J, with 12 bases between.

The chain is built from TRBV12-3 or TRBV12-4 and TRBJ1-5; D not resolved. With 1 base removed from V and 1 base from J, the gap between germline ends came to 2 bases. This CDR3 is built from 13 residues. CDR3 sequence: CASSLVSNQPQHF. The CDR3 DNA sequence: TGTGCCAGCAGTTTAGTGAGCAATCAGCCCCAGCATTTT.

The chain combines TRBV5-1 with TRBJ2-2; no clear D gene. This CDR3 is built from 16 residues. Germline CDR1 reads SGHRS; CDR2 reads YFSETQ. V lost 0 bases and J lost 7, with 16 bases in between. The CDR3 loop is CASSLASAALVGELFF. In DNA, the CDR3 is TGCGCCAGCAGCTTGGCCTCGGCCGCACTTGTCGGGGAGCTGTTTTTT.

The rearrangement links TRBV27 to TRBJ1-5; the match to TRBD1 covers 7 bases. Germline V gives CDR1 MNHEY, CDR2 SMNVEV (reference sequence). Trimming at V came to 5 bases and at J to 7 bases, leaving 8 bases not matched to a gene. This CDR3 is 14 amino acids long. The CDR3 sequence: CASSVSGGRQPQHF. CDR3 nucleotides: TGTGCCAGCAGTGTCTCAGGGGGACGACAGCCCCAGCATTTT.

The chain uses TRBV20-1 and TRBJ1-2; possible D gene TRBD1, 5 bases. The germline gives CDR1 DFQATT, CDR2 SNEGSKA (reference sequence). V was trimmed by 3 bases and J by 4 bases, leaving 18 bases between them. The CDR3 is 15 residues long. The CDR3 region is CSASGEGRLIYGYTF. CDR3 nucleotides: TGCAGTGCTAGTGGAGAGGGGCGCTTGATCTATGGCTACACCTTC.

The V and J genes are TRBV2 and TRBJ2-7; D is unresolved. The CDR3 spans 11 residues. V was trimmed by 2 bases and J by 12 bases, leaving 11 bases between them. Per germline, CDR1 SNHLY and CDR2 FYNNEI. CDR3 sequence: CASSETVQWYF. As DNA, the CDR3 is TGTGCCAGCAGTGAAACAGTTCAATGGTACTTC.

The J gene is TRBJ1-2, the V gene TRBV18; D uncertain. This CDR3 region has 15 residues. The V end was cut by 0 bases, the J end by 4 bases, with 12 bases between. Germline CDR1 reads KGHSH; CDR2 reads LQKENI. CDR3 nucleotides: TGTGCCAGCTCACCACCGGGAGAGCCAACCTATGGCTACACCTTC. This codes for CASSPPGEPTYGYTF.

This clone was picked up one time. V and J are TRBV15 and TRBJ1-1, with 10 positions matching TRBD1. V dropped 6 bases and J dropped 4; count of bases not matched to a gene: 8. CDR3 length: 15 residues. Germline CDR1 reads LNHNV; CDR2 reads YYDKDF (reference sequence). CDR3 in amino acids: CATSSPGQGPTEAFF. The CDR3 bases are TGTGCCACCAGTAGCCCGGGACAGGGGCCCACTGAAGCTTTCTTT.

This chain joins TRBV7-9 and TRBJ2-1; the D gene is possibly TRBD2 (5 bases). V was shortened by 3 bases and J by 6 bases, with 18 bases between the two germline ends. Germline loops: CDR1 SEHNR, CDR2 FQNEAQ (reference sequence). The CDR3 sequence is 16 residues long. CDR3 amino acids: CASSFRGPTAGNEQFF. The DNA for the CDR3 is TGTGCCAGCAGCTTCAGAGGGCCCACCGCGGGCAATGAGCAGTTCTTC.

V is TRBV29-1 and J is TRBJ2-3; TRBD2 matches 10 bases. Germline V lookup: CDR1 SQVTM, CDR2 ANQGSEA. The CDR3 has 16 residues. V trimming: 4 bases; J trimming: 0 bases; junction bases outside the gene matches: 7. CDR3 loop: CSVGRLAGDSTDTQYF. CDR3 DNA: TGCAGCGTTGGGCGGCTAGCGGGGGATAGCACAGATACGCAGTATTTT.

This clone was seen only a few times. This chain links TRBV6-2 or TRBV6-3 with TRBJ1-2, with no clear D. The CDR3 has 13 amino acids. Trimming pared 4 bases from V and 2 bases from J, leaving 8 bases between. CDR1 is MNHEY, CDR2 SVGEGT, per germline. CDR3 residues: CASSLTLNYGYTF. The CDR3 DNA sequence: TGTGCCAGCAGTTTAACACTGAACTATGGCTACACCTTC.

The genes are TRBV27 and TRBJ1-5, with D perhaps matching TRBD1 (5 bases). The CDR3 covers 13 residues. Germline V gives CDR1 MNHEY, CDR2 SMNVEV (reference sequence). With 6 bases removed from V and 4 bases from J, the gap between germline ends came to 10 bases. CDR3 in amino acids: CASRGHPNQPQHF. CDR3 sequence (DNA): TGTGCCAGCAGGGGGCACCCTAATCAGCCCCAGCATTTT.

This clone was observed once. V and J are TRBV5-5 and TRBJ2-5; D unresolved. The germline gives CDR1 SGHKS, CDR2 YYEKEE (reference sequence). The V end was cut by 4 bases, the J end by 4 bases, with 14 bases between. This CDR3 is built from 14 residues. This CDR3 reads CASSLDGPAETQYF. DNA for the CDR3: TGTGCCAGCAGCCTCGATGGTCCTGCAGAGACCCAGTACTTC.

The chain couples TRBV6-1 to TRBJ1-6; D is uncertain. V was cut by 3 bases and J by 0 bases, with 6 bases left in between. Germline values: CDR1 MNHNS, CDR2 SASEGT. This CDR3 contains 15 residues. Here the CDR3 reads CASSDRSSYNSPLHF. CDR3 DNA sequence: TGTGCCAGCAGTGACAGGAGCTCCTATAATTCACCCCTCCACTTT.

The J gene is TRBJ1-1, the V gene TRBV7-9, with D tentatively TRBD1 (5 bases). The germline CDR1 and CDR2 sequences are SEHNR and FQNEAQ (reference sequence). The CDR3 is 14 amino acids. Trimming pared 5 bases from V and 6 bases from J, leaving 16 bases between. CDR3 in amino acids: CASSALPGGAEAFF. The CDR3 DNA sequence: TGTGCCAGCAGCGCACTCCCCGGGGGGGCTGAAGCTTTCTTT.